The next 15 T cell receptor beta chains were all read from a single sample in a study of response to subunit inactivated influenza vaccine. TCRdb itself ran the RT-PCR reads through MiXCR, one entry per CDR3 protein. The table records approximately 700,000 distinct CDR3 sequences, approximately 15% of them present only once. The sequencing here drew on PBMCs from blood, taken 14 days before vaccination. These TCRs come from a man in his forties or fifties who received an inactivated influenza vaccine.

This clonotype has more than one count but fewer than ten. This chain connects TRBV7-2 to TRBJ2-2; possible D gene TRBD1, 6 bases. The CDR3 consists of 14 residues. Per the germline V gene, CDR1 is SGHTA and CDR2 is FQGNSA. V gave up 4 bases and J gave up 6 bases, with 12 bases separating them. This CDR3 is CASSSQGIAGELFF. As DNA, the CDR3 is TGTGCCAGCAGCTCACAGGGTATCGCCGGGGAGCTGTTTTTT.

The V and J genes are TRBV18 and TRBJ2-3, with D perhaps matching TRBD1 or TRBD2 (5 bases each). Germline lookup yields CDR1 KGHSH and CDR2 LQKENI. This CDR3 comprises 15 residues. Trimming took 2 bases from V and 6 from J, leaving 15 bases between them. DNA for the CDR3: TGTGCCAGCTCACCAGAGGGGCTACCCCCGGATACGCAGTATTTT. Translating it yields CASSPEGLPPDTQYF.

This chain joins TRBV15 and TRBJ2-1; a weak D match, TRBD1 (6 bases). The CDR3 loop spans 17 amino acids. CDR1 LNHNV and CDR2 YYDKDF come from the germline V gene (reference sequence). V dropped 4 bases and J dropped 2 bases, with 18 bases sitting between them. CDR3 DNA: TGTGCCACCAGCAAAACTCCCGGGACACCAGCCTACAATGAGCAGTTCTTC. Translating it yields CATSKTPGTPAYNEQFF.

This clonotype was counted only a few times. CDR3 sequence (DNA): TGCGCCAGCAGCCAAGATCACCCGGGACAAGAAGCTTTCTTT. Its translation: CASSQDHPGQEAFF. The gene calls are TRBV4-3 and TRBJ1-1, with a possible D match to TRBD1 (6 bases). Trimming removed 0 bases at V and 8 bases at J, with 13 bases between. Germline CDR1 reads LGHNA; CDR2 reads YSLEER. The CDR3 loop spans 14 amino acids.

This clonotype was detected many times. V is TRBV7-2 and J is TRBJ1-4; possible D gene TRBD1, 5 bases. The V end lost 2 bases, the J end lost 3 bases, and 10 bases lay between the germline ends. Germline V gene data show CDR1 as SGHTA and CDR2 as FQGNSA. This CDR3 has 15 amino acids. CDR3: CASSLWGGANEKLFF. The CDR3 DNA is TGTGCCAGCAGCTTATGGGGGGGGGCTAATGAAAAACTGTTTTTT.

This clonotype was seen only a few times. The chain employs TRBV4-1 and TRBJ1-2; D is perhaps TRBD1 (5 bases). The V and J ends lost 5 bases and 2 bases respectively, with 12 bases between them. CDR1 and CDR2 from the germline V gene are MGHRA and YSYEKL. The CDR3 has 14 residues. CDR3 sequence: CASSKPGANYGYTF. The CDR3 coding sequence is TGCGCCAGCAGCAAACCCGGGGCAAACTATGGCTACACCTTC.

This clonotype occurred many times. This chain joins TRBV27 and TRBJ2-3, with D perhaps TRBD2 (6 bases). Between the trimmed V and J ends, which lost 4 bases and 0 bases, there was a span of 20 bases. Germline CDR1 MNHEY, CDR2 SMNVEV (reference sequence). The CDR3 length is 18 residues. Here the CDR3 reads CASSSSLRDWKSTDTQYF. The CDR3 DNA follows: TGTGCCAGCAGTTCCAGCCTCCGGGACTGGAAAAGCACAGATACGCAGTATTTT.

The V call is TRBV7-8, the J call TRBJ2-7; 10 bases agree with TRBD2. The germline V gene has CDR1 SGHVS and CDR2 FQNEAQ. V lost 2 bases to trimming and J lost 4 bases; unmatched junction nucleotides: 11. The CDR3 length is 17 residues. CDR3 loop: CASSLFGSGTSAYEQYF. The CDR3 DNA follows: TGTGCCAGCAGCTTATTTGGGAGTGGGACTAGCGCTTACGAGCAGTACTTC.

The table lists this clonotype with a few counts. This chain joins TRBV29-1 and TRBJ1-1, with TRBD1 identical over 7 bases. The V gene end was trimmed by 4 bases and the J gene end by 3 bases; junction bases not matched to a gene: 2. Germline CDR1 reads SQVTM; CDR2 reads ANQGSEA. There are 12 residues in the CDR3. The CDR3 DNA is TGCAGCGTTGCCAGGGGGGACACTGAAGCTTTCTTT. Translated: CSVARGDTEAFF.

The CDR3 loop reads CASSPPIGGRNIQYF. In nucleotides, the CDR3 is TGTGCCAGCTCACCACCGATCGGGGGCCGAAACATTCAGTACTTC. The rearrangement links TRBV18 to TRBJ2-4, with D perhaps matching TRBD1 or TRBD2 (6 bases each). The CDR3 covers 15 residues. V was clipped by 0 bases and J by 6 bases, with 12 bases between them. Germline values: CDR1 KGHSH, CDR2 LQKENI.

This clonotype was detected many times. V is TRBV7-2 and J is TRBJ1-5, with D possibly matching TRBD1 (6 bases). The germline V gene has CDR1 SGHTA and CDR2 FQGNSA. The V end lost 5 bases, the J end lost 3 bases, and 8 bases lay between the germline ends. The CDR3 length is 13 residues. For the CDR3, the DNA is TGTGCCAGCAGCGGACAGTTCAATCAGCCCCAGCATTTT. Protein product: CASSGQFNQPQHF.

The chain recombines TRBV6-5 with TRBJ2-7, with TRBD1 as a possible D gene (5 bases). This CDR3 is 13 amino acids long. V lost 7 bases, J lost 3 bases, and 13 bases lay in between. Germline-derived CDR1 and CDR2 are MNHEY and SVGAGI. CDR3 sequence (DNA): TGTGCCAGCAATTCTTTGGGGCGCTACGAGCAGTACTTC. Translating it yields CASNSLGRYEQYF.

This chain connects TRBV5-5 to TRBJ2-7, with a tentative D call TRBD2 (5 bases). Germline V gives CDR1 SGHKS, CDR2 YYEKEE (reference sequence). V lost 0 bases and J 4 bases, leaving 11 bases between the germline ends. This CDR3 region has 14 residues. CDR3 sequence reads: CASSLGGWTYEQYF. In DNA, the CDR3 is TGTGCCAGCAGCTTGGGGGGTTGGACTTACGAGCAGTACTTC.

This sequence joins TRBV7-2 and TRBJ2-5; TRBD1 or TRBD2 may be the D gene (6 bases each). Germline CDR1 reads SGHTA; CDR2 reads FQGNSA. The CDR3 extends over 15 amino acids. The V end was cut by 5 bases, the J end by 2 bases, with 15 bases between. The CDR3 region has the DNA TGTGCCAGCAGCGACGGGGGCGGAGAACAAGAGACCCAGTACTTC. Protein: CASSDGGGEQETQYF. The full variable domain, with the rest looked up from reference TRBV7-2 and TRBJ2-5, is GAGVSQSPSNKVTEKGKDVELRCDPISGHTALYWYRQSLGQGLEFLIYFQGNSAPDKSGLPSDRFSAERTGGSVSTLTIQRTQQEDSAVYLCASSDGGGEQETQYFGPGTRLLVL.

CDR3: CASTPWDSYEQYF. The CDR3 DNA reads as TGTGCCAGCACCCCCTGGGACAGCTACGAGCAGTACTTC. The rearrangement links TRBV7-8 to TRBJ2-7; the match to TRBD1 covers 7 bases. Germline CDR1 and CDR2: SGHVS and FQNEAQ. The CDR3 runs to 13 residues. With 7 bases clipped from V and 3 bases from J, the junction kept 6 bases outside the gene matches.